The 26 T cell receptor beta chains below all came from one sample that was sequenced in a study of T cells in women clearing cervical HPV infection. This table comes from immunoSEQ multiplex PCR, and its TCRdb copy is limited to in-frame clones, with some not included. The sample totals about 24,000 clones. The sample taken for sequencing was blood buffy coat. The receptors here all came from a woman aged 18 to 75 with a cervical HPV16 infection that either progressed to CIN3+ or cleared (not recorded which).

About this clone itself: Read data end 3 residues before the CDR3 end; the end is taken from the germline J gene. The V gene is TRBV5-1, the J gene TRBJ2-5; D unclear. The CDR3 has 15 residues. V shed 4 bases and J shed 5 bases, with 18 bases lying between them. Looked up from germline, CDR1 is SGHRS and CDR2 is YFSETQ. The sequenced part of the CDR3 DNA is TGCGCCAGCAGCGACGGGTCCTCAGAGGTGGAGACC. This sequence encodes CASSDGSSEVET. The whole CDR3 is CASSDGSSEVETQYF.

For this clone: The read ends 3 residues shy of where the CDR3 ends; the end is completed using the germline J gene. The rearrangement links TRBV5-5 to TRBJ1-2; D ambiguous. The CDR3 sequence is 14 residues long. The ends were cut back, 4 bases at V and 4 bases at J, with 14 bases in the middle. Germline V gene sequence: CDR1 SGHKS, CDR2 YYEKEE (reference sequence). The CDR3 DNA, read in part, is TGTGCCAGCAGCCCCGCTGCGGGCGGCTATGGC. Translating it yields CASSPAAGGYG. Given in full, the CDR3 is CASSPAAGGYGYTF. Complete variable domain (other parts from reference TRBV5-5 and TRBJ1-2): DAGVTQSPTHLIKTRGQQVTLRCSPISGHKSVSWYQQVLGQGPQFIFQYYEKEERGRGNFPDRFSARQFPNYSSELNVNALLLGDSALYLCASSPAAGGYGYTFGSGTRLTVV.

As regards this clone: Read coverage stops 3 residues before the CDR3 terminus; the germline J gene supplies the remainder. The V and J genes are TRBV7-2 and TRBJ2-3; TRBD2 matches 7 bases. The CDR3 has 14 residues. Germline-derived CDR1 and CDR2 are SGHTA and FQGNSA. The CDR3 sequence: CASSSQGGRETQYF. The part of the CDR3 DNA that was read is TGTGCCAGCAGCTCCCAGGGAGGGAGAGAGACG.

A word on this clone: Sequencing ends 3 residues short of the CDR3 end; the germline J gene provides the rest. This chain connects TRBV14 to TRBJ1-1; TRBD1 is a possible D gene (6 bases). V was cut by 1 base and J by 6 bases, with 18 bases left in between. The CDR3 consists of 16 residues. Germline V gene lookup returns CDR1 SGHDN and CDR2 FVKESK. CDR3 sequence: CASSQGLGQGYPEAFF. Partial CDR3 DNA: TGTGCCAGCAGCCAAGGCCTCGGTCAGGGGTACCCTGAA.

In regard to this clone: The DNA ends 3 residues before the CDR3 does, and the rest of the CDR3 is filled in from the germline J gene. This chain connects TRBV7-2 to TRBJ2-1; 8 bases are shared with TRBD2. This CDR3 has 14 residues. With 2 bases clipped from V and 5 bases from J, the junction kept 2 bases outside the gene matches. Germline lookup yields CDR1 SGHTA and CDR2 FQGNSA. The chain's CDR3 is CASSLQLADNEQFF. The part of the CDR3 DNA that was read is TGTGCCAGCAGCTTACAACTAGCGGACAATGAG.

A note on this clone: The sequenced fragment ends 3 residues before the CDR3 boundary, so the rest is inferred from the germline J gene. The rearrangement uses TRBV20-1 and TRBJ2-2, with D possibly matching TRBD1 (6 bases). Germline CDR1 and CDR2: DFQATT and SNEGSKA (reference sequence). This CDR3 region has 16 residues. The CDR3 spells CSASPPGHTNNSPLFF. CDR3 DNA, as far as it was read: TGCAGTGCTAGCCCCCCGGGACATACAAATAATTCACCG.

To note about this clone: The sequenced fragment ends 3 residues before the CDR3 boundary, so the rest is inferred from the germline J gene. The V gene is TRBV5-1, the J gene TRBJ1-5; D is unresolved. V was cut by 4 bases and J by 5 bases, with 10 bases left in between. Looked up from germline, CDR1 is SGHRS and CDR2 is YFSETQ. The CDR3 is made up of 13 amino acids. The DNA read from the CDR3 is TGCGCCAGCAGCCGATCCAGCGATCAGCCC. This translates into CASSRSSDQP. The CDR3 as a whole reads CASSRSSDQPQHF.

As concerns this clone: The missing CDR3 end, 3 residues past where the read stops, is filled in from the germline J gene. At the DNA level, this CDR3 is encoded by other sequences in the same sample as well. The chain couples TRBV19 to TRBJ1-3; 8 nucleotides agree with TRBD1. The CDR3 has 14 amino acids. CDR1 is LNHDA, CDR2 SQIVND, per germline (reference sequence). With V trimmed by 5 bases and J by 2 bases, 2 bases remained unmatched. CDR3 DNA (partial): TGTGCCAGTAGTGCAGGGGGCCCTGGAAACACC. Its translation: CASSAGGPGNT. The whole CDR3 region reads CASSAGGPGNTIYF. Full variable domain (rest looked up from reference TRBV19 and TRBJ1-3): DGGITQSPKYLFRKEGQNVTLSCEQNLNHDAMYWYRQDPGQGLRLIYYSQIVNDFQKGDIAEGYSVSREKKESFPLTVTSAQKNPTAFYLCASSAGGPGNTIYFGEGSWLTVV.

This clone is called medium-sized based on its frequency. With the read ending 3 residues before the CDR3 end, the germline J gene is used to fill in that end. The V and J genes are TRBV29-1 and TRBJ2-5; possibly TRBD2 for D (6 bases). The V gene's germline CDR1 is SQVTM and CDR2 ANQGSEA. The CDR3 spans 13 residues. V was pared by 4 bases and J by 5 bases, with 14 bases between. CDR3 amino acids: CSVATRRGETQYF. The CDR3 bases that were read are TGCAGCGTTGCTACCAGGCGGGGCGAGACC. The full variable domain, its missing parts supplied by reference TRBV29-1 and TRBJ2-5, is SAVISQKPSRDICQRGTSLTIQCQVDSQVTMMFWYRQQPGQSLTLIATANQGSEATYESGFVIDKFPISRPNLTFSTLTVSNMSPEDSSIYLCSVATRRGETQYFGPGTRLLVL.

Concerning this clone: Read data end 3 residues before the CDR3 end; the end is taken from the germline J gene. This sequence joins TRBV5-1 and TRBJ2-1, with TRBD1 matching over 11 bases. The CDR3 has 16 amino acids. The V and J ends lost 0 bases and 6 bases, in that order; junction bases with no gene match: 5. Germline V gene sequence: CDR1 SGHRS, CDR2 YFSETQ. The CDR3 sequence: CASSLGGQGAANEQFF. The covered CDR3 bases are TGCGCCAGCAGCTTGGGAGGACAGGGGGCGGCCAATGAG.

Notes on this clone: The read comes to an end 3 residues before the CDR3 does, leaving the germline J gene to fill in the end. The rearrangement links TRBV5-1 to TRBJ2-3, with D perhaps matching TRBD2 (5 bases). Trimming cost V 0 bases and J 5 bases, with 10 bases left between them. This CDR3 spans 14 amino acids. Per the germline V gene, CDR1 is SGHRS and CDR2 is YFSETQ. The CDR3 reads CASSLGRSGDTQYF. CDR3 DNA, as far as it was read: TGCGCCAGCAGCTTGGGGAGGTCGGGAGATACG. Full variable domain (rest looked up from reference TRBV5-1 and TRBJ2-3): KAGVTQTPRYLIKTRGQQVTLSCSPISGHRSVSWYQQTPGQGLQFLFEYFSETQRNKGNFPGRFSGRQFSNSRSEMNVSTLELGDSALYLCASSLGRSGDTQYFGPGTRLTVL.

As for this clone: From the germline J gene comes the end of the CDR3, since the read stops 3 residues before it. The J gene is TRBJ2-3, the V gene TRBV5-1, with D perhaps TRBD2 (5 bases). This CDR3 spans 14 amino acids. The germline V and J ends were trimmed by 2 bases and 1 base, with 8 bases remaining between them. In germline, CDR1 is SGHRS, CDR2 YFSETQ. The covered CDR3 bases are TGCGCCAGCAGCTTACTAGGAGGCACAGATACG. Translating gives CASSLLGGTDT. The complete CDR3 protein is CASSLLGGTDTQYF.

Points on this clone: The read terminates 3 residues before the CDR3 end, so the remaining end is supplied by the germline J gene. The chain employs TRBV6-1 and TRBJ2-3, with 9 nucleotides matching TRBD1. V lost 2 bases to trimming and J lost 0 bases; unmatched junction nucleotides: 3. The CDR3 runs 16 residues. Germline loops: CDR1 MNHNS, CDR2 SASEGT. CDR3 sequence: CASSELGTGSTDTQYF. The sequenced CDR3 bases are TGTGCCAGCAGTGAATTAGGGACAGGGAGCACAGATACG.

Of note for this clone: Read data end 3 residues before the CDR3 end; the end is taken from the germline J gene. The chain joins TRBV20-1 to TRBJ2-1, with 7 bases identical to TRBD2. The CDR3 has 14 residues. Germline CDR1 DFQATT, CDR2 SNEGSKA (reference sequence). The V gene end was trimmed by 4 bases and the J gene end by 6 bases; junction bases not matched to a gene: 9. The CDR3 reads CSAILAGAGNEQFF. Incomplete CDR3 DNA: TGCAGTGCTATATTGGCGGGAGCCGGCAATGAG.

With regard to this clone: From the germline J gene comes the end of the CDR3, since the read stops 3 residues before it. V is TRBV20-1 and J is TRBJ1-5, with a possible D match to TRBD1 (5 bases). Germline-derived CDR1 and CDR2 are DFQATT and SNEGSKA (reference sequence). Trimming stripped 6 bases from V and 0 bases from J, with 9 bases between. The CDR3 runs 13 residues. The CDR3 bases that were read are TGCAGTGCCCTTGGACATAGCAATCAGCCC. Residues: CSALGHSNQP. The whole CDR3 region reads CSALGHSNQPQHF.

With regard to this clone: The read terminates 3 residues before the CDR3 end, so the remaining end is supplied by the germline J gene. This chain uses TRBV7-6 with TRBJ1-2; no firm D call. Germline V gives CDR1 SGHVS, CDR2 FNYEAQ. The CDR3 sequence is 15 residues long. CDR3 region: CASSLGQTSAIGYTF. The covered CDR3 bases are TGTGCCAGCAGCTTAGGCCAAACATCAGCGATCGGC. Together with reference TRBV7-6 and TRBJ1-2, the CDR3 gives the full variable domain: GAGVSQSPRYKVTKRGQDVALRCDPISGHVSLYWYRQALGQGPEFLTYFNYEAQQDKSGLPNDRFSAERPEGSISTLTIQRTEQRDSAMYRCASSLGQTSAIGYTFGSGTRLTVV.

Partial CDR3 DNA: TGTGCCAGCAGCTCATGGGCAGGGGACGAG. It specifies CASSSWAGDE. The full CDR3 sequence reads CASSSWAGDEQYF. The chain uses TRBV7-9 and TRBJ2-7, with D possibly being TRBD1 (6 bases). The sequence runs out 3 residues before the end of the CDR3; the remainder is reconstructed from the germline J gene. The length of the CDR3 is 13 residues. V gave up 4 bases and J gave up 5 bases, with 12 bases separating them. CDR1 and CDR2 from the germline V gene are SEHNR and FQNEAQ (reference sequence).

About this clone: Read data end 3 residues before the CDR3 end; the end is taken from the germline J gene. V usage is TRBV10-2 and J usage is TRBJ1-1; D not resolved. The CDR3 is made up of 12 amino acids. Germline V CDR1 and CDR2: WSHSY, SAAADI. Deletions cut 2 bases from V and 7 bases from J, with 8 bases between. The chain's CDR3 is CASSEAQFEAFF. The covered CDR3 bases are TGCGCCAGCAGTGAGGCTCAGTTTGAA.

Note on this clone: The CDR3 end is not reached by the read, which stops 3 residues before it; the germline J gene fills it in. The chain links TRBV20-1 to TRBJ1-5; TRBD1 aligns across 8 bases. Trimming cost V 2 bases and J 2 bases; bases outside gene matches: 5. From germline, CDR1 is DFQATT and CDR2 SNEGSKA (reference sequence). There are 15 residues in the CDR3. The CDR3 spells CSARQGAFGNQPQHF. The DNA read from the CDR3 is TGCAGTGCTAGACAGGGGGCTTTTGGCAATCAGCCC.

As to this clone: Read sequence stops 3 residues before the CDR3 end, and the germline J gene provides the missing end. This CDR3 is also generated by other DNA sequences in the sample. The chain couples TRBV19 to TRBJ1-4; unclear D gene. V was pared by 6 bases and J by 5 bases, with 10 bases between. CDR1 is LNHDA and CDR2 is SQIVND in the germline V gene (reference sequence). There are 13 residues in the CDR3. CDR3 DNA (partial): TGTGCCAGTAGCCAGGTCTTAAATGAAAAA. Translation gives CASSQVLNEK. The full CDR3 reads CASSQVLNEKLFF.

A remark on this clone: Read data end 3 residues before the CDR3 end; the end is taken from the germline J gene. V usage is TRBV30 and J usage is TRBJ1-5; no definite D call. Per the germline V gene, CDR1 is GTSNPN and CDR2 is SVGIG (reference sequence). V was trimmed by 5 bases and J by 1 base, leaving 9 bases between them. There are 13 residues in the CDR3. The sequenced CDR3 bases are TGTGCCTGGGCGGGGAAAAGCAATCAGCCC. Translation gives CAWAGKSNQP. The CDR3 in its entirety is CAWAGKSNQPQHF. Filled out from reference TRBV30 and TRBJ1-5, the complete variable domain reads SQTIHQWPATLVQPVGSPLSLECTVEGTSNPNLYWYRQAAGRGLQLLFYSVGIGQISSEVPQNLSASRPQDRQFILSSKKLLLSDSGFYLCAWAGKSNQPQHFGDGTRLSIL.

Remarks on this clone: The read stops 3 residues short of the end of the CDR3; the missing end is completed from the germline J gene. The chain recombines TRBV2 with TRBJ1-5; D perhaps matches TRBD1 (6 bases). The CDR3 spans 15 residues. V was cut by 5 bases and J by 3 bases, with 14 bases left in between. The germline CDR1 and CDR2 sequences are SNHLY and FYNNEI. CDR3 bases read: TGTGCCAGCAGTCCCTGGACAGACACCAATCAGCCC. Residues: CASSPWTDTNQP. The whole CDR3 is CASSPWTDTNQPQHF.

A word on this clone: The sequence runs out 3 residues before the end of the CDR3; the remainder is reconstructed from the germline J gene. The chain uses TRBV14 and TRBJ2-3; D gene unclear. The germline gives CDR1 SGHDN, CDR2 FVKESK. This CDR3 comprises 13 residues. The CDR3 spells CASSQLDSETQYF. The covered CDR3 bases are TGTGCCAGCAGCCAATTAGATTCTGAGACG.

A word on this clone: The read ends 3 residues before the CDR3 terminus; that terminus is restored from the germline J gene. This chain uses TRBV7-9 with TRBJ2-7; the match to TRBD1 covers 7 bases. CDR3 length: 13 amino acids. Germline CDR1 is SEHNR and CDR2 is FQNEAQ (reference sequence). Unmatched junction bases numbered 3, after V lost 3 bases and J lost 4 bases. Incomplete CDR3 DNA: TGTGCCAGCAGCTTGGGACAGAGATACGAG. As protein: CASSLGQRYE. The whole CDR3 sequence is CASSLGQRYEQYF.

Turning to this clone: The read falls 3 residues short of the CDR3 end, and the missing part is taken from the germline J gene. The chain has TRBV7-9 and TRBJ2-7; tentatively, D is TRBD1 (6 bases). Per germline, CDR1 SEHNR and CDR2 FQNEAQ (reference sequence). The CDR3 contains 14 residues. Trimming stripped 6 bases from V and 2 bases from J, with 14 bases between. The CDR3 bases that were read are TGTGCCAGCAGACCCCCGGGACACCCCTACGAG. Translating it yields CASRPPGHPYE. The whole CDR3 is CASRPPGHPYEQYF. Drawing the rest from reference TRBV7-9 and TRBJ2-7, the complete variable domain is DTGVSQNPRHKITKRGQNVTFRCDPISEHNRLYWYRQTLGQGPEFLTYFQNEAQLEKSRLLSDRFSAERPKGSFSTLEIQRTEQGDSAMYLCASRPPGHPYEQYFGPGTRLTVT.

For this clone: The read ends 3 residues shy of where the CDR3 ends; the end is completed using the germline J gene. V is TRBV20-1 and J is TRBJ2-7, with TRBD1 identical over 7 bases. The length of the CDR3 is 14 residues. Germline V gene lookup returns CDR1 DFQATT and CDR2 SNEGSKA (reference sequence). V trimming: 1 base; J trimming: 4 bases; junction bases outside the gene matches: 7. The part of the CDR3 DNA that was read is TGCAGTGCTAGAGTCACACAGGGGAGTTACGAG. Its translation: CSARVTQGSYE. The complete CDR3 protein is CSARVTQGSYEQYF.